The T cell receptor beta chain described here comes from a study of human T cells and chemical hapten exposure. Across the study: While the roughly 25-week study was under way, patients received diphenylcyclopropenone on the scalp every week. Application of 0.01% DPC to the upper back was done by patch test, with a reading at 6 days. Patients, mostly women, had alopecia areata, alopecia totalis or alopecia universalis.

As to time point: pre-sensitization, week 0. The treatment was: therapeutic diphenylcyclopropenone sensitization with weekly scalp DPC. The template was total RNA from unfractionated whole blood. The CDR3 runs 16 residues. The germline V gene encodes CDR1 SGDLS and CDR2 YYNGEE. V shed 0 bases and J shed 9 bases, with 19 bases lying between them. TCRdb processed the RACE reads anew with MiXCR; each CDR3 protein has one entry. Seen here are approximately 180,000 distinct CDR3 sequences, just under 30% observed once, and the top ten hold about 2.7%. V is TRBV9 and J is TRBJ2-1, with D unresolved. The clonotype was recovered from a woman under 40 with alopecia areata. Some clones in this sample may be carry-over from other donors' samples. The material sequenced was whole blood, taken in connection with sensitization to the hapten diphenylcyclopropenone (DPC). CDR3 residues: CASSVALTFWAGEQFF. DNA for the CDR3: TGTGCCAGCAGCGTAGCTTTAACTTTTTGGGCTGGTGAGCAGTTCTTC. The complete variable domain, with remaining parts taken from reference TRBV9 and TRBJ2-1, reads DSGVTQTPKHLITATGQRVTLRCSPRSGDLSVYWYQQSLDQGLQFLIQYYNGEERAKGNILERFSAQQFPDLHSELNLSSLELGDSALYFCASSVALTFWAGEQFFGPGTRLTVL.